Listed below are T cell receptor beta chains from one sample, sequenced in a study of PD-L1 blockade in urothelial cancer. The protocol was immunoSEQ multiplex PCR, while the TCRdb copy is restricted to in-frame clones and leaves out a portion. The table lists about 29,000 clones, 80% to 90% of them singletons, with roughly 3.1% in the top ten. Sequences were derived from PBMCs, sampled around atezolizumab (anti-PD-L1) treatment. All receptors come from a man aged 45-60 years with urothelial cancer. The CDR3 runs from the conserved cysteine through the conserved F or W. D genes are given only for firm matches. The size of a clone is reported for some rows only, either as once, few or many, or as a class for expanded clones.

clone_size: -; d_call: TRBD1; v_call: TRBV28; j_call: TRBJ2-5; cdr3_aa: CASSSRTGGVQETQYF; cdr3_nt: TGTGCCAGCAGTTCAAGGACAGGGGGCGTACAAGAGACCCAGTACTTC
clone_size: -; d_call: TRBD2; v_call: TRBV11-2; j_call: TRBJ2-3; cdr3_aa: CASSYLAGSTDTQYF; cdr3_nt: TGTGCCAGCAGCTATCTAGCGGGGAGCACAGATACGCAGTATTTT
clone_size: -; d_call: TRBD1; v_call: TRBV7-9; j_call: TRBJ1-2; cdr3_aa: CASSKWTGPPSGYTF; cdr3_nt: TGTGCTAGCAGCAAGTGGACAGGGCCTCCCTCTGGCTACACCTTC
clone_size: -; d_call: -; v_call: TRBV5-1; j_call: TRBJ2-3; cdr3_aa: CASSLSGGGTDTQYF; cdr3_nt: TGCGCCAGCAGCTTGTCGGGGGGCGGGACAGATACGCAGTATTTT
clone_size: few; d_call: TRBD1; v_call: TRBV28; j_call: TRBJ2-7; cdr3_aa: CASSARRGRYEQYF; cdr3_nt: TGTGCCAGCAGTGCCCGTAGGGGGCGTTACGAGCAGTACTTC
clone_size: -; d_call: -; v_call: TRBV28; j_call: TRBJ1-2; cdr3_aa: CASSSLGANYGYTF; cdr3_nt: TGTGCCAGCAGTTCTCTCGGAGCTAACTATGGCTACACCTTC
clone_size: once; d_call: -; v_call: TRBV7-9; j_call: TRBJ1-3; cdr3_aa: CASSFGTRGVGNTIYF; cdr3_nt: TGTGCCAGCAGTTTCGGGACACGGGGCGTTGGAAACACCATATATTTT
clone_size: once; d_call: TRBD2; v_call: TRBV5-1; j_call: TRBJ2-3; cdr3_aa: CASSLVPRTSGPDTQYF; cdr3_nt: TGCGCCAGCAGCTTGGTACCGAGGACTAGCGGTCCAGATACGCAGTATTTT
clone_size: -; d_call: -; v_call: TRBV29-1; j_call: TRBJ1-1; cdr3_aa: CSVEKGVGTEAFF; cdr3_nt: TGCAGCGTTGAAAAGGGGGTTGGCACTGAAGCTTTCTTT
clone_size: -; d_call: -; v_call: TRBV4-3; j_call: TRBJ2-6; cdr3_aa: CASSQAEGSGANVLTF; cdr3_nt: TGCGCCAGCAGCCAAGCTGAGGGCTCTGGGGCCAACGTCCTGACTTTC
clone_size: -; d_call: -; v_call: TRBV30; j_call: TRBJ2-2; cdr3_aa: CAWSLGLAYSPTGELFF; cdr3_nt: TGTGCCTGGTCCCTAGGTTTGGCTTATTCCCCGACCGGGGAGCTGTTTTTT
clone_size: few; d_call: -; v_call: TRBV5-1; j_call: TRBJ1-1; cdr3_aa: CASSLAGNTEAFF; cdr3_nt: TGCGCCAGCAGCTTGGCGGGGAACACTGAAGCTTTCTTT
clone_size: -; d_call: TRBD2; v_call: TRBV7-9; j_call: TRBJ2-3; cdr3_aa: CASSSRGSGSTDTQYF; cdr3_nt: TGTGCCAGCAGCTCCCGGGGTAGCGGGTCGACAGATACGCAGTATTTT
clone_size: medium-sized; d_call: TRBD1; v_call: TRBV6-1; j_call: TRBJ1-5; cdr3_aa: CASSELVDRGGQPQHF; cdr3_nt: TGTGCCAGCAGTGAACTCGTCGACAGGGGCGGTCAGCCCCAGCATTTT